This T cell receptor (beta chain) was found in a study of cytomegalovirus exposure and HLA in healthy donors. Turning to the study itself: An analysis done earlier identified more than 90 million unique TCR beta sequences from about 180 million T cells.

The PCR had 60 Vbeta and 13 Jbeta primers. In the original workflow: There were tens of millions of unique TCR beta chains by a later count, and some 12 million of them were shared. Clones were read by immunoSEQ multiplex PCR, and TCRdb kept only the in-frame ones, dropping some. V, J and clone size derive from that table, while D and trimming were established from the DNA sequence. Of about 110,000 clones in the sample, 79% were seen once. Turning to this clone: Its antigen is currently unknown.

The study's findings and limits: As a later analysis revealed, the rate of TCR association differed by HLA locus, with DRB1 most and HLA-C fewest. TCR beta V- and J-gene trimming was later associated with a missense DCLRE1C variant.

Germline V gives CDR1 SGHNT, CDR2 YYREEE (reference sequence). CDR3 size: 15 residues. V was pared by 6 bases and J by 7 bases, with 12 bases of the junction left unmatched. The TCR was taken from a woman in her thirties or forties in good health and CMV-seronegative. This chain connects TRBV5-4 to TRBJ2-1; 8 bases align to TRBD2. The sample comprised PBMCs. The CDR3 region has the DNA TGTGCCAGCACCATATTCGGGGGGGCTAGAAATGAGCAGTTCTTC. Protein product: CASTIFGGARNEQFF.